The 18 T cell receptor beta chains presented below share a single source sample, sequenced in a study of CD8 T cells in Susac syndrome. The authors reverse transcribed roughly 0.5 to 1 ug RNA with random hexamers. TCRdb itself ran the immunoSEQ multiplex PCR reads through MiXCR, one entry per CDR3 protein. The profile covers about 440,000 distinct CDR3 sequences, with around 85% appearing a single time and around 0.12% taken by the ten largest. The sequencing input was CD8+ T cells from PBMCs. The receptors derive from a human donor with multiple sclerosis.

V gene TRBV4-1 combines with J gene TRBJ1-5, with D possibly TRBD1 on 6 matching bases. Trimming stripped 0 bases from V and 6 bases from J, with 12 bases between. Germline V gives CDR1 MGHRA, CDR2 YSYEKL. The CDR3 is made up of 15 amino acids. CDR3 sequence (DNA): TGCGCCAGCAGCCAAGATCGTACAGGGAGTCAGCCCCAGCATTTT. Residues: CASSQDRTGSQPQHF.

This rearrangement joins TRBV7-9 to TRBJ1-5; TRBD1 might be the D (5 bases). The CDR3 extends over 13 amino acids. Trimming shortened V by 5 bases and J by 7 bases, and 12 bases separated the two germline ends. Germline-derived CDR1 and CDR2 are SEHNR and FQNEAQ (reference sequence). CDR3 nucleotide sequence: TGTGCCAGCAGCCTCCCGGGGGGGCAGCCCCAGCATTTT. It specifies CASSLPGGQPQHF. Full variable domain (rest looked up from reference TRBV7-9 and TRBJ1-5): DTGVSQNPRHKITKRGQNVTFRCDPISEHNRLYWYRQTLGQGPEFLTYFQNEAQLEKSRLLSDRFSAERPKGSFSTLEIQRTEQGDSAMYLCASSLPGGQPQHFGDGTRLSIL.

The chain has TRBV30 and TRBJ2-1; 9 nucleotides match TRBD1. The ends lost 2 bases at V and 1 base at J; junction bases unmatched: 3. The V gene's germline CDR1 is GTSNPN and CDR2 SVGIG (reference sequence). The CDR3 runs 15 residues. The CDR3, as DNA: TGTGCCTGGAGTCCCGGGACAGGGTCCTACAATGAGCAGTTCTTC. It encodes CAWSPGTGSYNEQFF.

The chain links TRBV7-7 to TRBJ2-1; 11 bases are shared with TRBD2. The CDR3 runs to 16 residues. Per the germline V gene, CDR1 is SSHAT and CDR2 is FNYEAQ (reference sequence). CDR3 nucleotide sequence: TGTGCTAACAGCACCGGGACTAGCGGACTATACAATGAGCAGTTCTTC. Protein: CANSTGTSGLYNEQFF. The full variable domain, rest sourced from reference TRBV7-7 and TRBJ2-1, is GAGVSQSPRYKVTKRGQDVTLRCDPISSHATLYWYQQALGQGPEFLTYFNYEAQPDKSGLPSDRFSAERPEGSISTLTIQRTEQRDSAMYRCANSTGTSGLYNEQFFGPGTRLTVL.

In this sample, this clonotype turned up a few times. The rearrangement joins TRBV6-1 to TRBJ1-3; D is perhaps TRBD1 (5 bases). The CDR3 spans 13 residues. V lost 6 bases to trimming and J lost 4 bases, with 10 bases between them. CDR1 and CDR2 from the germline V gene are MNHNS and SASEGT. CDR3 region: CASRTESGNTIYF. The CDR3 bases are TGTGCCAGCAGGACAGAGTCGGGAAACACCATATATTTT.

In this sample, this clonotype turned up a few times. The CDR3 sequence is CASRGPGTANTEAFF. The DNA of the CDR3 is TGTGCCAGCAGGGGCCCCGGGACGGCGAACACTGAAGCTTTCTTT. This chain connects TRBV6-1 to TRBJ1-1; D is perhaps TRBD1 (5 bases). Germline-derived CDR1 and CDR2 are MNHNS and SASEGT. The CDR3 loop spans 15 amino acids. Trimming left V 6 bases short and J 1 base short, with 15 bases between.

This sequence joins TRBV27 and TRBJ1-3, with D perhaps TRBD1 (5 bases). CDR1 and CDR2 from the germline V gene are MNHEY and SMNVEV (reference sequence). This CDR3 has 16 residues. The V end lost 4 bases, the J end lost 2 bases, and 15 bases lay between the germline ends. The CDR3: CASSSRPVGAGNTIYF. DNA of the CDR3: TGTGCCAGCAGTTCCAGGCCCGTGGGGGCTGGAAACACCATATATTTT.

This sequence joins TRBV3-1 and TRBJ2-2; 7 positions agree with TRBD2. V dropped 1 base and J dropped 3; count of bases not matched to a gene: 5. Germline V gene sequence: CDR1 LGHDT, CDR2 YNNKEL (reference sequence). The CDR3 totals 16 residues. CDR3 in amino acids: CASSQVPSGHTGELFF. The CDR3 nucleotides are TGTGCCAGCAGCCAAGTGCCTAGCGGACACACCGGGGAGCTGTTTTTT.

This sequence joins TRBV2 and TRBJ2-1, with 9 bases matching TRBD2. CDR3 length equals 15 residues. V lost 3 bases and J lost 8; bases outside the gene matches: 8. Germline V lookup: CDR1 SNHLY, CDR2 FYNNEI. DNA of the CDR3: TGTGCCAGCAGTGAGTTAGCGGGAGATTTCGATGAGCAGTTCTTC. Encoded protein: CASSELAGDFDEQFF.

This clonotype was seen more than once but under ten times. The V call is TRBV7-6, the J call TRBJ2-5; no reliable D call. CDR3 size: 12 residues. V was shortened by 5 bases and J by 6 bases, with 10 bases between the two germline ends. Germline V gene data show CDR1 as SGHVS and CDR2 as FNYEAQ. The CDR3 coding sequence is TGTGCCAGCAGCCCGGATCCACAGACCCAGTACTTC. This encodes CASSPDPQTQYF. The full variable domain, with the rest looked up from reference TRBV7-6 and TRBJ2-5, is GAGVSQSPRYKVTKRGQDVALRCDPISGHVSLYWYRQALGQGPEFLTYFNYEAQQDKSGLPNDRFSAERPEGSISTLTIQRTEQRDSAMYRCASSPDPQTQYFGPGTRLLVL.

The V and J genes are TRBV27 and TRBJ2-1; D might be TRBD1 or TRBD2, each matching 5 bases. The V gene's germline CDR1 is MNHEY and CDR2 SMNVEV (reference sequence). The V end lost 6 bases, the J end lost 1 base, and 7 bases lay between the germline ends. The CDR3 length is 13 residues. The CDR3 here is CASRGESYNEQFF. In DNA form, the CDR3 reads TGTGCCAGCAGGGGGGAATCCTACAATGAGCAGTTCTTC.

The gene calls are TRBV11-2 and TRBJ1-6; TRBD1 matches at 7 bases. Per the germline V gene, CDR1 is SGHAT and CDR2 is FQNNGV. V trimming: 1 base; J trimming: 6 bases; junction bases outside the gene matches: 6. The CDR3 loop spans 16 amino acids. In DNA form, the CDR3 reads TGTGCCAGCAGCTTAGCCCCAGGGGGGGTTAATTCACCCCTCCACTTT. It specifies CASSLAPGGVNSPLHF.

This clonotype was observed a handful of times. CDR3 loop: CASSQDLGSQETQYF. Written as DNA, the CDR3 is TGCGCCAGCAGCCAAGATCTGGGCAGCCAAGAGACCCAGTACTTC. V usage is TRBV4-1 and J usage is TRBJ2-5; D is unresolved. This CDR3 has 15 residues. The germline CDR1 and CDR2 sequences are MGHRA and YSYEKL. The V end lost 0 bases, the J end lost 1 base, and 9 bases lay between the germline ends.

V gene TRBV19 combines with J gene TRBJ2-7, with a tentative D call TRBD1 (5 bases). Germline lookup yields CDR1 LNHDA and CDR2 SQIVND (reference sequence). The length of the CDR3 is 14 residues. Between the trimmed V and J ends, which lost 10 bases and 6 bases, there was a span of 22 bases. CDR3 sequence: CATTQETVTGEQYF. The CDR3 DNA is TGTGCCACCACCCAGGAGACAGTTACGGGCGAGCAGTACTTC.

The chain links TRBV20-1 to TRBJ2-2, with D uncertain. Per germline, CDR1 DFQATT and CDR2 SNEGSKA (reference sequence). The CDR3 consists of 13 residues. Trimming pared 6 bases from V and 0 bases from J, leaving 8 bases between. The CDR3 protein is CSAPVPNTGELFF. CDR3 DNA: TGCAGTGCACCAGTTCCGAACACCGGGGAGCTGTTTTTT.

The rearrangement uses TRBV7-9 and TRBJ1-2; D uncertain. Trimming cost V 11 bases and J 8 bases, with 18 bases left between them. The CDR3 sequence is 12 residues long. CDR1 and CDR2 from the germline V gene are SEHNR and FQNEAQ (reference sequence). The CDR3 bases are TGTGCCGCGCCACCCCCGGACGACGGCTACACCTTC. Its protein is CAAPPPDDGYTF.

The CDR3 coding sequence is TGTGCCAGCAGTTTATCCCAATCTCTATGGGGGGGCTACACCTTC. Translating gives CASSLSQSLWGGYTF. The chain has TRBV28 and TRBJ1-2, with D tentatively TRBD1 (5 bases). Trimming removed 1 base at V and 8 bases at J, with 17 bases between. The CDR3 has 15 residues. CDR1 is MDHEN, CDR2 SYDVKM, per germline.

The genes are TRBV30 and TRBJ1-1; D remains ambiguous. CDR3 size: 15 residues. Germline V gene sequence: CDR1 GTSNPN, CDR2 SVGIG (reference sequence). The V end lost 2 bases, the J end lost 0 bases, and 13 bases lay between the germline ends. CDR3 loop: CAWSYDHPVNTEAFF. CDR3 DNA sequence: TGTGCCTGGAGTTATGACCATCCGGTGAACACTGAAGCTTTCTTT.